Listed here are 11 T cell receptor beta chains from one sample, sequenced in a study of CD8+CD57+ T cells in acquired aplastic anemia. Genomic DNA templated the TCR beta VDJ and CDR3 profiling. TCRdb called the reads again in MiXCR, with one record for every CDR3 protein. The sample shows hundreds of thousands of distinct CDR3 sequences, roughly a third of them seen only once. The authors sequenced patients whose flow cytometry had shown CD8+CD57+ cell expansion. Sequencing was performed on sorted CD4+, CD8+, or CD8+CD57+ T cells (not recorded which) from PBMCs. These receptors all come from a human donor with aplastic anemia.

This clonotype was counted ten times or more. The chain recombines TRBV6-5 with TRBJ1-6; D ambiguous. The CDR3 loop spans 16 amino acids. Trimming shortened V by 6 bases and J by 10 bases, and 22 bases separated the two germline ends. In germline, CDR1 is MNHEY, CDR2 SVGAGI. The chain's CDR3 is CASSYHPARDDSPLHF. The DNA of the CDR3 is TGTGCCAGCAGCTATCACCCCGCGCGAGACGACTCACCCCTCCACTTT.

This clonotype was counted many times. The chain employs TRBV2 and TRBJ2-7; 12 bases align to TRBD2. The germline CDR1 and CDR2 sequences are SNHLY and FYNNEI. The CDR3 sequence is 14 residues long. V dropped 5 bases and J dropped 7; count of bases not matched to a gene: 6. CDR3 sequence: CASSKLAGGQEQYF. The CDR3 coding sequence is TGTGCCAGCAGTAAACTAGCGGGAGGTCAAGAGCAGTACTTC.

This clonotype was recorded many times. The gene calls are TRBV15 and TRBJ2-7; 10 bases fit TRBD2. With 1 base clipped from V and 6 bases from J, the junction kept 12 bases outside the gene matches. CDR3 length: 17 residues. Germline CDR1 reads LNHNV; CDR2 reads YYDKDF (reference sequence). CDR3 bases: TGTGCCACCAGCAGAGCGGCTAGCGGGAGAATTTTGGGCGAGCAGTACTTC. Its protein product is CATSRAASGRILGEQYF.

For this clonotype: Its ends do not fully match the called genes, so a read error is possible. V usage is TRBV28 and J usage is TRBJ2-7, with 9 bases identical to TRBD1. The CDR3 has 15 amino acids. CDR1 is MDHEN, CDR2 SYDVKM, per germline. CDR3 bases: TGTGCCAGCATGTATCCGGGACAGGGTACCTACGAGCAGTGCTTC. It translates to CASMYPGQGTYEQCF.

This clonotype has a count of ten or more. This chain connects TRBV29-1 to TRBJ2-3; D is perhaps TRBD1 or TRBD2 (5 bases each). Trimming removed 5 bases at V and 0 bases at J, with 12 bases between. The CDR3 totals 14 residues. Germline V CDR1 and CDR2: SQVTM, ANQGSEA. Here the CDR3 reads CSVSGTPSTDTQYF. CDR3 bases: TGCAGCGTTTCCGGGACGCCGAGCACAGATACGCAGTATTTT.

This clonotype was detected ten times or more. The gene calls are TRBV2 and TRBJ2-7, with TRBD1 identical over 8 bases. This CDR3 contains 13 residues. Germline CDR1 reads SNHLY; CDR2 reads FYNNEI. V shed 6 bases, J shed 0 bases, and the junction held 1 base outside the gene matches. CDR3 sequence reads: CASRGQGSYEQYF. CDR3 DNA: TGTGCCAGCAGAGGACAGGGCTCCTACGAGCAGTACTTC.

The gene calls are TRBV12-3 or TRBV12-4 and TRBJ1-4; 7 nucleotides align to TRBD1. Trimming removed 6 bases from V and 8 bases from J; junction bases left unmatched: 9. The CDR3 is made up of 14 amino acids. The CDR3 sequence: CASSQIGGDEKLFF. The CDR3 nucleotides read TGTGCCAGCAGCCAGATAGGGGGCGACGAAAAACTGTTTTTT.

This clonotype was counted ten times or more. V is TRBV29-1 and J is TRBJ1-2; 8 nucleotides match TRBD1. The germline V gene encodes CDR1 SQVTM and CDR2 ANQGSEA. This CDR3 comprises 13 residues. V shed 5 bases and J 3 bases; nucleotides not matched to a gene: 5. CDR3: CSVQQGVYYGYTF. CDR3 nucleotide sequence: TGCAGCGTTCAACAGGGGGTGTACTATGGCTACACCTTC.

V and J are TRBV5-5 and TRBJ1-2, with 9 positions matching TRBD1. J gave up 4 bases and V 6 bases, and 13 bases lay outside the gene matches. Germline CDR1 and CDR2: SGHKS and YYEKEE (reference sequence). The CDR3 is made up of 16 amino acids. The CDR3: CASTLTGGPSGYGYTF. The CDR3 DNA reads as TGTGCCAGCACCCTAACAGGGGGCCCTTCTGGCTATGGCTACACCTTC.

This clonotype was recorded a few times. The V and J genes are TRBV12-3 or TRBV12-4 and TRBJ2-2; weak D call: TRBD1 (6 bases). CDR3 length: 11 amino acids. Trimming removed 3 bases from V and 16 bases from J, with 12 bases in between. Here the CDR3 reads CASSFPWGPFF. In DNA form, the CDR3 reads TGTGCCAGCAGTTTCCCTTGGGGGCCGTTTTTT.

The CDR3 reads CAIGTSGRSPWRFF. The CDR3 nucleotides read TGCGCCATCGGGACTAGCGGGAGATCCCCGTGGCGGTTCTTC. V usage is TRBV10-1 and J usage is TRBJ2-1; 14 bases are a match to TRBD2. The CDR3 is made up of 14 amino acids. V gave up 10 bases and J gave up 15 bases; unmatched junction bases: 14. CDR1 and CDR2 (germline): WNHNN, SYGVQD (reference sequence).